This T cell receptor (beta chain) was documented in a study of cytomegalovirus exposure and HLA in healthy donors. Overall study: The Caucasian-associated ancestry cluster contained about four fifths of the approximately 400 genotyped donors.

Notes on the study in general: Among the CMV-associated chains, three were confirmed in vitro as specific for CMV antigens. A likely sequencing artifact accounted for one observed cluster of highly shared sequence variants.

With respect to this clone: The antigen is not known. One end of the junction does not line up with germline, which may come from a read error.

The CDR3 has 15 residues. Germline CDR1 SEHNR, CDR2 FQNEAQ (reference sequence). The PCR had 60 Vbeta and 13 Jbeta primers. Profiling relied on immunoSEQ multiplex PCR, and the TCRdb table lists in-frame clones only, not all of them. The data hold 130,000 to 150,000 clones, with about 80% observed a single time. The specimen sequenced was PBMCs. This TCR was recovered from a woman aged 18-35 years in good health and CMV-seropositive. J is TRBJ2-7 and V is TRBV7-9; the D gene is possibly TRBD1 (5 bases). CDR3 nucleotides: TGTTCCAGCACCCTTGACCTGACAGACACCGGAGAGCAGTACTTC. As protein: CSSTLDLTDTGEQYF.